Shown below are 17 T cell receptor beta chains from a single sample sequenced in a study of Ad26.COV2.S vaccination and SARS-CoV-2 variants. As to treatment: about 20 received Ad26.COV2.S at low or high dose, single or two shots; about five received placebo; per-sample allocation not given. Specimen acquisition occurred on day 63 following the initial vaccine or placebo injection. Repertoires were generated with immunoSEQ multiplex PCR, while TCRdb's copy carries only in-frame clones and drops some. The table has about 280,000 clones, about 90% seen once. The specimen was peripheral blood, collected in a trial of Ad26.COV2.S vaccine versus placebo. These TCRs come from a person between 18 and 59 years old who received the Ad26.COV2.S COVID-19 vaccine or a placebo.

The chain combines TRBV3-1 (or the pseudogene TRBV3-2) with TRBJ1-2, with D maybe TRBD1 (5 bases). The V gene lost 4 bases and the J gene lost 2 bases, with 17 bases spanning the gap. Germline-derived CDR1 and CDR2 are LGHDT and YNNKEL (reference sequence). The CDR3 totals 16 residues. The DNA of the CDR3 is TGTGCCAGCAGCCGACCAACAGGAGCTGGAAACTATGGCTACACCTTC. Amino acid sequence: CASSRPTGAGNYGYTF.

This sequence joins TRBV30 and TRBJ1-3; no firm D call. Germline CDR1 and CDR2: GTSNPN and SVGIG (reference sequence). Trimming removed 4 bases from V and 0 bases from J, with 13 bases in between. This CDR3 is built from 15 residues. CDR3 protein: CAWNVGRNSGNTIYF. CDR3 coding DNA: TGTGCCTGGAATGTAGGACGGAACTCTGGAAACACCATATATTTT.

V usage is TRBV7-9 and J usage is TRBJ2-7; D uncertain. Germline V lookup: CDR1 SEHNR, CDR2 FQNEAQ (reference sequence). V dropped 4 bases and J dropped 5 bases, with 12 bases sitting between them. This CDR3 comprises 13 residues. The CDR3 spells CASSSGPGNEQYF. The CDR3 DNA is TGTGCCAGCAGCTCCGGGCCTGGGAACGAGCAGTACTTC.

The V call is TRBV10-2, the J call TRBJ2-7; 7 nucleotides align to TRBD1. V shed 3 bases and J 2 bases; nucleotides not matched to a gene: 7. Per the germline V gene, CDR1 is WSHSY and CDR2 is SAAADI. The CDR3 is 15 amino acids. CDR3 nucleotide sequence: TGCGCCAGCAGTGATGTCAGGGGGTTTCCCTACGAGCAGTACTTC. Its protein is CASSDVRGFPYEQYF.

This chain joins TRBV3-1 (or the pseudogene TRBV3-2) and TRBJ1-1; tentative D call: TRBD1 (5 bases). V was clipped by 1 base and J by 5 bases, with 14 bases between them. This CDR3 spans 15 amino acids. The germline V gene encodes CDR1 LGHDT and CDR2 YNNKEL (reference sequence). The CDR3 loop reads CASSQGGGAGTEAFF. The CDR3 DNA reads TGTGCCAGCAGCCAAGGTGGAGGGGCGGGTACTGAAGCTTTCTTT.

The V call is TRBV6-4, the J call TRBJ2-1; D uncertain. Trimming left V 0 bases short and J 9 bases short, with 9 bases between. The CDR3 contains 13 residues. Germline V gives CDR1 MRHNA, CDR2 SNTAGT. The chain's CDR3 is CASSDSYLGEQFF. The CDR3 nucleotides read TGTGCCAGCAGTGACTCCTATTTGGGTGAGCAGTTCTTC.

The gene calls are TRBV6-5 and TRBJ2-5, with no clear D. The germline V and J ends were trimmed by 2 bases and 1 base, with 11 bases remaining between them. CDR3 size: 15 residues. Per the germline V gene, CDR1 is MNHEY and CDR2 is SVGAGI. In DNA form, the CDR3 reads TGTGCCAGCAGTTACATGGTTTCCCCCCAAGAGACCCAGTACTTC. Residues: CASSYMVSPQETQYF.

CDR3 nucleotides: TGTGCCACCAGTGAAGGAGCGGGAAGGAAACAGTACTTC. As protein: CATSEGAGRKQYF. The chain combines TRBV24-1 with TRBJ2-7; 7 bases align to TRBD2. Trimming took 4 bases from V and 10 from J; bases not matched to a gene: 9. The CDR3 has 13 residues. Germline CDR1 and CDR2: KGHDR and SFDVKD.

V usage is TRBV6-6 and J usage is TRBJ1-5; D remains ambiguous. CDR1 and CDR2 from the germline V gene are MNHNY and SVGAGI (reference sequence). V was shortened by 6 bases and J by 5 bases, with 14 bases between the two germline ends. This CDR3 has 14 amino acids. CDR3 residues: CASRPAQHHQPQHF. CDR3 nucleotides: TGTGCCAGCAGACCGGCCCAGCATCATCAGCCCCAGCATTTT.

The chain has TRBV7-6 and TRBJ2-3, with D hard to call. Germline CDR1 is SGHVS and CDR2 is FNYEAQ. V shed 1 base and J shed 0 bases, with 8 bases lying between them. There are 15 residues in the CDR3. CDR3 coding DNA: TGTGCCAGCAGCTTAGTAGGAATTAGCACAGATACGCAGTATTTT. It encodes CASSLVGISTDTQYF.

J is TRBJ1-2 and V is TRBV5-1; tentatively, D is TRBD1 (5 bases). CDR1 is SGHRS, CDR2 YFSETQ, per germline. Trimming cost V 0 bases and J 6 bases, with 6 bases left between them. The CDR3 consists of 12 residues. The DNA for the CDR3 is TGCGCCAGCAGCTTGGACAGGCATGGCTACACCTTC. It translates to CASSLDRHGYTF.

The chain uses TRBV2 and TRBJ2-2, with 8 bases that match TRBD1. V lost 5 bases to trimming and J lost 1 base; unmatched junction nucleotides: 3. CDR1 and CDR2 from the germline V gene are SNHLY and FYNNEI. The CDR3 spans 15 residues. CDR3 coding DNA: TGTGCCAGCAGTACCGGACAGGGGAACACCGGGGAGCTGTTTTTT. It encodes CASSTGQGNTGELFF.

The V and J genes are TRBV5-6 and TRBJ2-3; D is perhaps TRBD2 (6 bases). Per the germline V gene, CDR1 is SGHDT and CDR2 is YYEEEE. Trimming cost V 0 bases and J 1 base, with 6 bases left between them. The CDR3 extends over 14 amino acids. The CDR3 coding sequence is TGTGCCAGCAGCTTGGGACTAGGCACAGATACGCAGTATTTT. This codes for CASSLGLGTDTQYF.

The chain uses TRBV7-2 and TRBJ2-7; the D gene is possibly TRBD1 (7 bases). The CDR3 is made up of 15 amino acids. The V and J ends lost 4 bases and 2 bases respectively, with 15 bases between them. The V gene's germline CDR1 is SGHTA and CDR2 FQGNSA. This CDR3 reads CASSSQGGVAYEQYF. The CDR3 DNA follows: TGTGCCAGCAGCTCGCAGGGGGGAGTAGCCTACGAGCAGTACTTC.

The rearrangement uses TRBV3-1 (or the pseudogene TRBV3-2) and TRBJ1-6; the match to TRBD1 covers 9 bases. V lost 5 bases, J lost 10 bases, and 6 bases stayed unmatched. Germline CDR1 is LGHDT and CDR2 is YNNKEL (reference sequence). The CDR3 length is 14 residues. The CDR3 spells CASSKGQGQSPLHF. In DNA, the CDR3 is TGTGCCAGCAGCAAGGGACAGGGTCAGTCACCCCTCCACTTT.

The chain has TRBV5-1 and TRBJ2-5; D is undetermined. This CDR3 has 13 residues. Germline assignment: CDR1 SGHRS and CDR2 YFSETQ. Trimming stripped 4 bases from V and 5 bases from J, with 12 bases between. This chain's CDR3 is CASSRYNEETQYF. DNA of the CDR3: TGCGCCAGCAGCCGGTATAATGAGGAGACCCAGTACTTC.

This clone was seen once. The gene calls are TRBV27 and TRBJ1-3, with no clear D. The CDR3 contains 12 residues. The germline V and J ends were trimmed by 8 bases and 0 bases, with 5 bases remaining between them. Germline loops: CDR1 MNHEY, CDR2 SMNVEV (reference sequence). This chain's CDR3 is CASVGSGNTIYF. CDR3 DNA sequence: TGTGCCAGCGTGGGCTCTGGAAACACCATATATTTT.